This T cell receptor beta chain was sequenced in a study of CD8 T cells in ankylosing spondylitis. Notes on this clonotype: Its antigen remains unknown.

CDR3 length: 13 residues. The ends were cut back, 5 bases at V and 2 bases at J, with 8 bases in the middle. The V gene's germline CDR1 is MDHEN and CDR2 SYDVKM. Study-wide results and limits: Enrichment of disease-linked clones was reportedly significant in matched ankylosing spondylitis synovial fluid. Apparently characteristic of ankylosing spondylitis blood was a TCR beta motif (about 8 highly homologous variants).

Each TCR beta library was made by quantitative 5'-RACE that incorporated molecular barcodes. TCRdb used MiXCR to reprocess the 5' RACE reads, holding one entry per CDR3 protein. The sample carries about 140,000 distinct CDR3 sequences, 7% to 10% recorded once. The sequence was collected from a male donor with ankylosing spondylitis. The source material was synovial fluid, either unsorted or a sorted T cell fraction (not recorded which). The chain combines TRBV28 with TRBJ2-3; D gene ambiguous. CDR3 in DNA: TGTGCCAGCAGTGACCCATCCACAGATACGCAGTATTTT. Its translation is CASSDPSTDTQYF. The variable domain in full, with the rest retrieved from reference TRBV28 and TRBJ2-3, is DVKVTQSSRYLVKRTGEKVFLECVQDMDHENMFWYRQDPGLGLRLIYFSYDVKMKEKGDIPEGYSVSREKKERFSLILESASTNQTSMYLCASSDPSTDTQYFGPGTRLTVL.